These 21 T cell receptor beta chains were all obtained from the same sample, sequenced in a study of Graves' ophthalmopathy and Graves' hyperthyroidism. For repertoire sequencing, the TCR beta CDR3 regions were amplified from RNA transcripts. First-round RT-PCR relied on HTBI primers, and a second-round multiplex PCR came next. TCRdb redid the calling of the multiplex PCR reads with MiXCR, one entry per CDR3 protein. The repertoire consists of about 400,000 distinct CDR3 sequences, with approximately 15% occurring once and the leading ten covering 7%. The sample was peripheral blood. These receptors all come from a woman between 18 and 29 years old with stable Graves' hyperthyroidism.

The chain uses TRBV3-1 and TRBJ1-2; no clear D gene. V lost 1 base and J lost 8, with 14 bases in between. Germline assignment: CDR1 LGHDT and CDR2 YNNKEL (reference sequence). The CDR3 is 14 amino acids. The CDR3 coding sequence is TGTGCCAGCAGCCAAGTAGCGGCCTCCAGGGGCTACACCTTC. Amino acid sequence: CASSQVAASRGYTF.

This clonotype was counted ten times or more. The rearrangement uses TRBV7-8 and TRBJ2-5; D ambiguous. Germline V CDR1 and CDR2: SGHVS, FQNEAQ. The CDR3 length is 13 residues. Trimming took off 5 bases at V and 5 bases at J, with 12 bases between the two ends. CDR3 in DNA: TGTGCCAGCAGCCGACCCGGCTGGGAGACCCAGTACTTC. Translating gives CASSRPGWETQYF.

This clonotype has a count of ten or more. In nucleotides, the CDR3 is TGTGCCAGCAGTTTAGAGGGGACCTATAATTCACCCCTCCACTTT. It codes for CASSLEGTYNSPLHF. The chain joins TRBV27 to TRBJ1-6, with a weak D call TRBD1 (5 bases). Germline assignment: CDR1 MNHEY and CDR2 SMNVEV (reference sequence). The CDR3 is made up of 15 amino acids. Trimming took 2 bases from V and 2 from J, leaving 7 bases between them.

This clonotype was counted at least ten times. This sequence joins TRBV29-1 and TRBJ1-1; no definite D call. The CDR3 extends over 13 amino acids. The V and J ends lost 8 bases and 1 base respectively, with 14 bases between them. Germline-derived CDR1 and CDR2 are SQVTM and ANQGSEA. The CDR3 sequence is CSLRTGSNTEAFF. The CDR3 nucleotides are TGCAGCTTACGGACTGGGTCGAACACTGAAGCTTTCTTT.

This clonotype has ten or more counts. J is TRBJ2-7 and V is TRBV6-5; D remains unclear. Trimming removed 2 bases at V and 0 bases at J, with 8 bases between. The CDR3 runs 14 residues. The germline V gene has CDR1 MNHEY and CDR2 SVGAGI. The CDR3 is CASSYDLYSYEQYF. The CDR3 DNA sequence: TGTGCCAGCAGTTACGACTTATACTCCTACGAGCAGTACTTC.

This rearrangement joins TRBV6-1 to TRBJ2-7, with D possibly being TRBD2 (6 bases). The CDR3 is made up of 15 amino acids. V was pared by 4 bases and J by 2 bases, with 15 bases between. CDR1 MNHNS and CDR2 SASEGT come from the germline V gene. CDR3 DNA sequence: TGTGCCAGCAGTGTCACATCGGGGAGGACCTACGAGCAGTACTTC. The encoded protein is CASSVTSGRTYEQYF.

This clonotype was observed many times. The V and J genes are TRBV7-2 and TRBJ1-2; D unresolved. The germline V and J ends were trimmed by 1 base and 5 bases, with 17 bases remaining between them. The CDR3 consists of 16 residues. Germline V gives CDR1 SGHTA, CDR2 FQGNSA. CDR3 coding DNA: TGTGCCAGCAGCTTAGGGCGACAAGCCAACCTTTATGGCTACACCTTC. Encoded protein: CASSLGRQANLYGYTF.

V and J are TRBV5-1 and TRBJ2-5; 8 bases are a match to TRBD2. Germline CDR1 reads SGHRS; CDR2 reads YFSETQ. J gave up 5 bases and V 4 bases, and 13 bases lay outside the gene matches. The CDR3 is made up of 16 amino acids. CDR3 nucleotides: TGCGCCAGCAGCCTCTCCGGGGGGGCGGTAAGGGAGACCCAGTACTTC. It codes for CASSLSGGAVRETQYF.

The chain is built from TRBV5-4 and TRBJ2-7; the D is unclear. V lost 2 bases, J lost 5 bases, and 11 bases lay in between. The CDR3 has 13 residues. CDR1 is SGHNT and CDR2 is YYREEE in the germline V gene (reference sequence). The CDR3 here is CASSLEGVNEQYF. CDR3 in DNA: TGTGCCAGCAGCTTAGAAGGTGTGAACGAGCAGTACTTC.

This clonotype was seen repeatedly, ten times or more. V gene TRBV7-9 combines with J gene TRBJ1-1, with D perhaps matching TRBD1 (6 bases). Germline V gives CDR1 SEHNR, CDR2 FQNEAQ (reference sequence). V was pared by 7 bases and J by 7 bases, with 16 bases between. This CDR3 region has 13 residues. CDR3 DNA sequence: TGTGCCAGCACCTCCGGGACATTGGGTGAAGCTTTCTTT. Translated: CASTSGTLGEAFF. Supplemented by reference TRBV7-9 and TRBJ1-1, the full variable domain reads DTGVSQNPRHKITKRGQNVTFRCDPISEHNRLYWYRQTLGQGPEFLTYFQNEAQLEKSRLLSDRFSAERPKGSFSTLEIQRTEQGDSAMYLCASTSGTLGEAFFGQGTRLTVV.

This clonotype was seen ten or more times. This could be a read error, since a much larger clone is one nucleotide away. The conserved phenylalanine or tryptophan is not found at the CDR3 terminus, so this likely reflects a read error. CDR3 bases: TGTGCCAGCAGTACAGGGGGCCGGGCGGGCTATGGCTACACCTAC. The encoded protein is CASSTGGRAGYGYTY. This chain connects TRBV12-3 or TRBV12-4 to TRBJ1-2, with TRBD1 identical over 9 bases. V was pared by 5 bases and J by 4 bases, with 8 bases of the junction left unmatched. The CDR3 is 15 residues long.

About this clonotype: The junction and the germline gene differ at one end; a read error may be behind it. V and J are TRBV6-1 and TRBJ1-2; D is ambiguous. CDR3 length: 13 residues. Germline lookup yields CDR1 MNHNS and CDR2 SASEGT. CDR3 in amino acids: CASSMAGNYGNTF. For the CDR3, the DNA is TGTGCCAGCTCGATGGCGGGGAACTATGGCAACACCTTC.

This clonotype occurred many times. The rearrangement uses TRBV6-1 and TRBJ1-5; TRBD1 matches 9 bases. With 2 bases clipped from V and 3 bases from J, the junction kept 5 bases outside the gene matches. The CDR3 spans 16 residues. Germline assignment: CDR1 MNHNS and CDR2 SASEGT. The CDR3 DNA sequence: TGTGCCAGCAGTGAAAGAACAGGGGGCATCAATCAGCCCCAGCATTTT. Its translation is CASSERTGGINQPQHF.

The gene calls are TRBV6-1 and TRBJ1-5, with D possibly being TRBD1 (5 bases). Germline assignment: CDR1 MNHNS and CDR2 SASEGT. Trimming took 7 bases from V and 2 from J, leaving 15 bases between them. The CDR3 sequence is 15 residues long. This chain's CDR3 is CASTLQGVGNQPQHF. The CDR3 DNA is TGTGCCAGCACCCTCCAGGGTGTTGGCAATCAGCCCCAGCATTTT.

This clonotype came up many times. The CDR3 nucleotides are TGTGCCAGCAGCTTTCAGTCGAACACTGAAGCTTTCTTT. Protein sequence: CASSFQSNTEAFF. The V and J genes are TRBV12-3 or TRBV12-4 and TRBJ1-1, with D unclear. Trimming cost V 6 bases and J 1 base, with 9 bases left between them. This CDR3 comprises 13 residues.

This clonotype occurred many times. The chain joins TRBV5-1 to TRBJ1-1, with 7 bases identical to TRBD1. Looked up from germline, CDR1 is SGHRS and CDR2 is YFSETQ. V trimming: 4 bases; J trimming: 0 bases; junction bases outside the gene matches: 9. This CDR3 spans 16 amino acids. CDR3 in amino acids: CASSTTGTALNTEAFF. The CDR3 DNA reads as TGCGCCAGCAGCACAACCGGGACAGCCTTGAACACTGAAGCTTTCTTT.

At least ten counts were recorded for this clonotype. The chain carries TRBV24-1 and TRBJ2-5, with 8 positions matching TRBD1. The CDR3 totals 16 residues. V trimming: 3 bases; J trimming: 4 bases; junction bases outside the gene matches: 9. The germline V gene encodes CDR1 KGHDR and CDR2 SFDVKD. CDR3 protein: CATSDLRTGTRETQYF. CDR3 sequence (DNA): TGTGCCACCAGTGATCTCCGGACAGGGACGAGAGAGACCCAGTACTTC.

This clonotype was detected only a few times. The J gene is TRBJ1-2, the V gene TRBV4-2; TRBD1 is a possible D gene (5 bases). The germline gives CDR1 LGHNA, CDR2 YNFKEQ. Trimming took 1 base from V and 2 from J, leaving 8 bases between them. The length of the CDR3 is 14 residues. The CDR3 DNA sequence: TGTGCCAGCAGCCAAGGGGGGGAAAACTATGGCTACACCTTC. Translated: CASSQGGENYGYTF.

This clonotype was recorded at least ten times. Mismatch with germline at one junction end may stem from a read error. The chain carries TRBV12-3 or TRBV12-4 and TRBJ2-5; maybe TRBD2 (6 bases). There are 13 residues in the CDR3. The CDR3 sequence is CASRLSGGETQHF. The CDR3 DNA reads TGTGCCAGCAGACTTAGTGGCGGGGAGACCCAGCACTTC.

The V call is TRBV6-2 or TRBV6-3, the J call TRBJ2-2; D may correspond to TRBD1 or TRBD2 (5 bases each). The CDR3 contains 18 residues. Germline V gives CDR1 MNHEY, CDR2 SVGEGT. V was cut by 5 bases and J by 2 bases, with 21 bases left in between. The CDR3 region is CASSRQDPGTYNTGELFF. In DNA form, the CDR3 reads TGTGCCAGCAGTCGCCAAGACCCCGGGACGTACAACACCGGGGAGCTGTTTTTT.

This clonotype was detected ten times or more. CDR3: CSASIGWKGQRGRRAFF. In nucleotides, the CDR3 is TGCAGTGCTAGTATTGGATGGAAGGGACAGAGGGGGAGAAGAGCTTTCTTT. The chain joins TRBV20-1 to TRBJ1-1, with 7 bases lining up with TRBD1. The J segment lost 10 bases and the V segment lost 3 bases, leaving 23 bases of the junction unmatched. CDR1 is DFQATT and CDR2 is SNEGSKA in the germline V gene (reference sequence). The CDR3 length is 17 residues.